This TCR beta chain was obtained from a study of shared clonotypes between healthy human individuals. Only in-frame clones appear in the TCRdb table, and some are missing; sequencing was by immunoSEQ multiplex PCR. This repertoire shows more than 400,000 clones, roughly 95% found once; its top ten account for 0.05% to 0.08%. V trimming: 4 bases; J trimming: 3 bases; junction bases outside the gene matches: 9. CDR1 is SGHRS, CDR2 YFSETQ, per germline. CDR3 size: 15 residues. This receptor was identified in a woman between 25 and 40 years old in good health. The rearrangement joins TRBV5-1 to TRBJ1-1, with TRBD1 matching over 7 bases. The sample taken for sequencing was naive CD4+ T cells sorted from blood. Subset: CD45RA+ positively selected. The CDR3 sequence: CASSEGQLRYTEAFF. The CDR3 region has the DNA TGCGCCAGCAGCGAGGGACAGTTGCGGTACACTGAAGCTTTCTTT.